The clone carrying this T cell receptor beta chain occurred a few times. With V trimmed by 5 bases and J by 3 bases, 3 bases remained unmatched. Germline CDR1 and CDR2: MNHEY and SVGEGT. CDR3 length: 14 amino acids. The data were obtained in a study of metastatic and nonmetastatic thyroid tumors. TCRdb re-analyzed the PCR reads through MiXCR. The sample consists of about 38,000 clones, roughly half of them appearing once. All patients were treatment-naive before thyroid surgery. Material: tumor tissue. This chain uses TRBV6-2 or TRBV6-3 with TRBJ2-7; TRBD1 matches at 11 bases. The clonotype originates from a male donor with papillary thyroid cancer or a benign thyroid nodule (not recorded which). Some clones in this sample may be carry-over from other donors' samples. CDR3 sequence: CASSTGQGDYEQYF. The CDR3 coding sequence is TGTGCCAGCAGTACGGGACAGGGGGACTACGAGCAGTACTTC.